Below, one TCR beta chain is given with its context. The data originate from a study of blood T cell repertoires in COVID-19. Across the whole study: Whether acute or convalescent, the COVID-19 samples came from the United States, Italy and Spain. T cells, B-cell-depleted T cells, or PBMCs supplied cDNA or gDNA.

In the source study's methods: The authors estimated nucleated cell counts from reference gene primer amplification. Measured with immunoSEQ multiplex PCR; TCRdb has only the in-frame clones, and not every one. V and J calls and clone size are as listed in that table; D and trimming were resolved from the DNA. The sample consists of roughly 300,000 clones, roughly 85% of them appearing once. This CDR3 has 14 residues. Germline values: CDR1 SGHRS, CDR2 YFSETQ. Trimming cost V 0 bases and J 4 bases, with 10 bases left between them. The gene calls are TRBV5-1 and TRBJ2-5; tentatively, D is TRBD2 (5 bases). Input material: peripheral blood. The TCR was taken from a woman aged 50 to 65 who had recovered from COVID-19. CDR3 in DNA: TGCGCCAGCAGCTTGGTTCAGAGCGGAGAGACCCAGTACTTC. This sequence encodes CASSLVQSGETQYF. The full variable domain, with the rest looked up from reference TRBV5-1 and TRBJ2-5, is KAGVTQTPRYLIKTRGQQVTLSCSPISGHRSVSWYQQTPGQGLQFLFEYFSETQRNKGNFPGRFSGRQFSNSRSEMNVSTLELGDSALYLCASSLVQSGETQYFGPGTRLLVL.